The 22 T cell receptor beta chains below all came from one sample that was sequenced in a study of blood T cell repertoires in COVID-19. The repertoire was sequenced with immunoSEQ multiplex PCR; TCRdb's copy has only in-frame clones and lacks some. This sample yields some 100,000 clones, of which around nine tenths are seen a single time; around a tenth belongs to the top ten. Sequencing was carried out using peripheral blood. The receptors were gathered from a man aged 45-60 years with acute or convalescent COVID-19.

This chain connects TRBV5-4 to TRBJ1-1; D may be TRBD1 (6 bases). V gave up 5 bases and J gave up 1 base, with 12 bases separating them. Germline V CDR1 and CDR2: SGHNT, YYREEE (reference sequence). The CDR3 runs to 14 residues. The CDR3, as DNA: TGTGCCAGCAGTATACAGGGAACGAACACTGAAGCTTTCTTT. Its translation is CASSIQGTNTEAFF.

The gene calls are TRBV19 and TRBJ1-3; 8 positions agree with TRBD1. V trimming: 7 bases; J trimming: 4 bases; junction bases outside the gene matches: 12. Looked up from germline, CDR1 is LNHDA and CDR2 is SQIVND (reference sequence). This CDR3 spans 16 amino acids. CDR3 protein: CASTTPLQGEGNTIYF. DNA for the CDR3: TGTGCCAGTACCACCCCGCTACAGGGGGAAGGAAACACCATATATTTT.

This clone was observed once. This chain joins TRBV19 and TRBJ1-2; TRBD1 aligns across 10 bases. The CDR3 covers 16 residues. Germline loops: CDR1 LNHDA, CDR2 SQIVND (reference sequence). Unmatched junction bases numbered 11, after V lost 6 bases and J lost 4 bases. The CDR3 bases are TGTGCCAGTAGCCGGGACAGGGGTGGTACAAGCTATGGCTACACCTTC. Protein: CASSRDRGGTSYGYTF.

The V call is TRBV7-8, the J call TRBJ1-3; no definite D call. V gave up 3 bases and J gave up 0 bases, with 6 bases separating them. Germline V gives CDR1 SGHVS, CDR2 FQNEAQ. The CDR3 runs to 14 residues. The DNA of the CDR3 is TGTGCCAGCAGCTTGGGCGTCTCTGGAAACACCATATATTTT. Protein sequence: CASSLGVSGNTIYF.

This clone was recorded a few times. The V call is TRBV3-1 (or the pseudogene TRBV3-2), the J call TRBJ2-7; D remains ambiguous. Per the germline V gene, CDR1 is LGHDT and CDR2 is YNNKEL (reference sequence). V lost 1 base and J 6 bases, leaving 4 bases between the germline ends. The CDR3 totals 11 residues. The CDR3 DNA reads TGTGCCAGCAGCCAAGGAGGCGAGCAGTACTTC. Its protein is CASSQGGEQYF.

This clone was counted only a few times. The chain has TRBV3-1 (or the pseudogene TRBV3-2) and TRBJ1-1; 9 bases fit TRBD1. CDR1 is LGHDT, CDR2 YNNKEL, per germline (reference sequence). Trimming cost V 1 base and J 1 base; bases outside gene matches: 7. The CDR3 contains 17 residues. The DNA for the CDR3 is TGTGCCAGCAGCCAAGGCAAGGGACAGGGTCCGAACACTGAAGCTTTCTTT. Amino acid sequence: CASSQGKGQGPNTEAFF.

In this sample, this clone turned up a few times. This sequence joins TRBV4-2 and TRBJ1-1; possibly TRBD1 for D (6 bases). V was shortened by 3 bases and J by 0 bases, with 17 bases between the two germline ends. CDR3 size: 17 residues. Germline V gene sequence: CDR1 LGHNA, CDR2 YNFKEQ. CDR3: CASSHDWGGQMNTEAFF. Written as DNA, the CDR3 is TGTGCCAGCAGCCATGATTGGGGGGGACAAATGAACACTGAAGCTTTCTTT.

The chain combines TRBV11-3 with TRBJ2-3, with 9 nucleotides matching TRBD2. The CDR3 has 15 residues. The germline V gene encodes CDR1 SGHNT and CDR2 YENEEA. V lost 8 bases and J lost 2; bases outside the gene matches: 8. The DNA of the CDR3 is TGTGCCAGCTCAGTAGCGGGAGACGCCACAGATACGCAGTATTTT. It yields the protein CASSVAGDATDTQYF.

This clone occurred once. V is TRBV5-1 and J is TRBJ2-3; TRBD1 matches at 9 bases. The CDR3 consists of 15 residues. Trimming cost V 0 bases and J 1 base; bases outside gene matches: 0. The germline V gene encodes CDR1 SGHRS and CDR2 YFSETQ. The CDR3 is CASSLGTGGTDTQYF. The CDR3 nucleotides are TGCGCCAGCAGCTTGGGGACAGGGGGCACAGATACGCAGTATTTT.

The chain carries TRBV27 and TRBJ1-4; D gene ambiguous. The CDR3 sequence is 13 residues long. Trimming cost V 5 bases and J 0 bases, with 4 bases left between them. The germline V gene has CDR1 MNHEY and CDR2 SMNVEV (reference sequence). The CDR3 loop is CASSLATNEKLFF. DNA for the CDR3: TGTGCCAGCAGTCTCGCAACTAATGAAAAACTGTTTTTT.

This clone is a singleton in its sample. The rearrangement joins TRBV5-1 to TRBJ2-3; the match to TRBD2 covers 10 bases. The length of the CDR3 is 16 residues. J was trimmed by 7 bases and V by 4 bases; bases with no gene match: 12. Germline CDR1 and CDR2: SGHRS and YFSETQ. Here the CDR3 DNA reads TGCGCCAGCAGCCCCCCGGGGCTAGCGGGAGACAATACGCAGTATTTT. Encoded protein: CASSPPGLAGDNTQYF.

This clone was seen only once. The V gene is TRBV29-1, the J gene TRBJ2-7; possibly TRBD1 for D (5 bases). Per germline, CDR1 SQVTM and CDR2 ANQGSEA. The CDR3 length is 13 residues. V lost 2 bases to trimming and J lost 4 bases, with 12 bases between them. The CDR3 sequence: CSVETDRDYEQYF. CDR3 sequence (DNA): TGCAGCGTTGAAACCGACAGAGATTACGAGCAGTACTTC.

The CDR3 sequence is CAWSRLEDTIYF. As DNA, the CDR3 is TGTGCCTGGAGTAGGCTGGAGGACACCATATATTTT. The rearrangement uses TRBV30 and TRBJ1-3; D unclear. Trimming pared 2 bases from V and 8 bases from J, leaving 10 bases between. The CDR3 has 12 residues. Germline CDR1 GTSNPN, CDR2 SVGIG (reference sequence). The full variable domain, its missing parts supplied by reference TRBV30 and TRBJ1-3, is SQTIHQWPATLVQPVGSPLSLECTVEGTSNPNLYWYRQAAGRGLQLLFYSVGIGQISSEVPQNLSASRPQDRQFILSSKKLLLSDSGFYLCAWSRLEDTIYFGEGSWLTVV.

The CDR3 region has the DNA TGTGCCAGCAGCTTAAGACTAGCGGGAGCCGCGGGGAGTGGGGATGAGCAGTTCTTC. It encodes CASSLRLAGAAGSGDEQFF. The chain joins TRBV7-8 to TRBJ2-1; 12 bases line up with TRBD2. CDR1 is SGHVS, CDR2 FQNEAQ, per germline. There are 19 residues in the CDR3. Trimming at V came to 2 bases and at J to 8 bases, leaving 16 bases not matched to a gene.

The chain carries TRBV15 and TRBJ2-3; 16 bases are shared with TRBD2. The CDR3 contains 20 residues. Unmatched junction bases numbered 13, after V lost 5 bases and J lost 2 bases. The germline CDR1 and CDR2 sequences are LNHNV and YYDKDF (reference sequence). The CDR3 DNA reads as TGTGCCACCAGCGGACCTTCCGGGACTAGCGGGAGGGCCGTCACAGATACGCAGTATTTT. It encodes CATSGPSGTSGRAVTDTQYF.

The rearrangement links TRBV10-3 to TRBJ1-1, with 8 bases fitting TRBD1. J gave up 8 bases and V 3 bases, and 8 bases lay outside the gene matches. The V gene's germline CDR1 is ENHRY and CDR2 SYGVKD. This CDR3 spans 14 amino acids. CDR3 region: CAISDGTGPVEAFF. In nucleotides, the CDR3 is TGTGCCATCAGTGACGGGACAGGTCCCGTCGAAGCTTTCTTT.

This clone was seen a few times. The chain employs TRBV19 and TRBJ1-5; D may be TRBD1 (6 bases). Germline CDR1 is LNHDA and CDR2 is SQIVND (reference sequence). The CDR3 sequence is 14 residues long. The V end was cut by 10 bases, the J end by 5 bases, with 18 bases between. The CDR3 region has the DNA TGTGCCACTGCGGGGGGCAGGGTGGATCAGCCCCAGCATTTT. Amino acids: CATAGGRVDQPQHF. Full variable domain (remainder filled in from reference TRBV19 and TRBJ1-5): DGGITQSPKYLFRKEGQNVTLSCEQNLNHDAMYWYRQDPGQGLRLIYYSQIVNDFQKGDIAEGYSVSREKKESFPLTVTSAQKNPTAFYLCATAGGRVDQPQHFGDGTRLSIL.

V is TRBV7-8 and J is TRBJ2-2; 9 positions agree with TRBD2. CDR3 size: 18 residues. The V and J ends lost 5 bases and 3 bases, in that order; junction bases with no gene match: 13. Germline V lookup: CDR1 SGHVS, CDR2 FQNEAQ. The CDR3 reads CASSPSWREGEDTGELFF. The CDR3 nucleotides read TGTGCCAGCAGCCCGTCCTGGCGGGAGGGAGAGGACACCGGGGAGCTGTTTTTT.

This clone appeared a single time. The chain couples TRBV6-5 to TRBJ2-2; TRBD1 matches 11 bases. The CDR3 consists of 14 residues. V was pared by 0 bases and J by 11 bases, with 2 bases of the junction left unmatched. The V gene's germline CDR1 is MNHEY and CDR2 SVGAGI. The CDR3 sequence: CASSYSDRGRELFF. CDR3 nucleotides: TGTGCCAGCAGTTACTCGGACAGGGGGCGCGAGCTGTTTTTT.

J is TRBJ1-1 and V is TRBV3-1 (or the pseudogene TRBV3-2), with D possibly matching TRBD1 (6 bases). This CDR3 has 15 residues. V lost 5 bases, J lost 2 bases, and 15 bases lay in between. CDR1 and CDR2 (germline): LGHDT, YNNKEL (reference sequence). CDR3 sequence reads: CASSNRGAINTEAFF. CDR3 bases: TGTGCCAGCAGCAACCGGGGGGCGATTAACACTGAAGCTTTCTTT.

This clone was observed once. This chain links TRBV2 with TRBJ1-2, with 10 bases identical to TRBD1. This CDR3 has 15 amino acids. J was trimmed by 4 bases and V by 7 bases; bases with no gene match: 9. CDR1 and CDR2 from the germline V gene are SNHLY and FYNNEI. This CDR3 is CASTSLTGGGYGYTF. The CDR3 DNA reads TGTGCCAGCACCTCATTGACAGGGGGCGGCTATGGCTACACCTTC.

The chain has TRBV6-5 and TRBJ2-5, with 8 bases that match TRBD2. Germline-derived CDR1 and CDR2 are MNHEY and SVGAGI. Trimming cost V 6 bases and J 5 bases; bases outside gene matches: 11. The CDR3 runs 15 residues. CDR3 sequence reads: CASRGARGGQETQYF. In DNA, the CDR3 is TGTGCCAGCAGGGGAGCCCGGGGGGGGCAGGAGACCCAGTACTTC.